A selection of T cell receptor beta chains follows, all from one sample in a study of T cell repertoires in cytomegalovirus infection. Their target antigens are unknown. Via MiXCR, TCRdb re-called the reads, giving one row per CDR3 protein. The sample lists hundreds of thousands of distinct CDR3 sequences, approximately 42% occurring once. The specimen comprised cultured PBMCs, sampled from culture after CMV antigen stimulation. These receptors were obtained from a human donor in good health (CMV status not recorded). Some clones in this sample may be carry-over from other donors' samples. Both conserved end residues are part of each CDR3. The order of the fields is J gene, clone size, V gene, D gene, CDR3 protein, CDR3 DNA. D genes are given only for firm matches. Clone size is shown for a subset of rows, as once, few, many or a class of expanded clone.

>TRBJ2-7|NA|TRBV19|NA
CASAASGWGASYEQYF
TGTGCCAGTGCGGCCTCGGGTTGGGGCGCTTCCTACGAGCAGTACTTC
>TRBJ1-1|few|TRBV7-6|TRBD1
CASSLLGQGRFVEAFF
TGTGCCAGCAGCTTACTAGGACAGGGGCGATTCGTGGAAGCTTTCTTT
>TRBJ1-1|many|TRBV7-8|NA
CASSLQVNTEAFF
TGTGCCAGCAGCTTACAGGTGAACACTGAAGCTTTCTTT
>TRBJ1-1|few|TRBV19|TRBD1
CASTLHRGGEGNTEAFF
TGTGCCAGTACTTTACATAGAGGGGGCGAAGGGAACACTGAAGCTTTCTTT
>TRBJ2-1|NA|TRBV7-6|NA
CASSSPGLLGYNEQFF
TGTGCCAGCAGCTCCCCAGGGTTGTTGGGCTACAATGAGCAGTTCTTC
>TRBJ1-6|few|TRBV7-2|NA
CASSFAYNSPLHF
TGTGCCAGCAGCTTTGCCTATAATTCACCCCTCCACTTT
>TRBJ2-3|NA|TRBV27|NA
CASSLARGSADTQYF
TGTGCCAGCAGTTTAGCAAGGGGTTCGGCAGATACGCAGTATTTT
>TRBJ2-7|few|TRBV12-3/TRBV12-4|NA
CASSFGTDYEQYF
TGTGCCAGCAGTTTCGGGACCGACTACGAGCAGTACTTC
>TRBJ2-1|NA|TRBV4-2|NA
CASSQDIGSDREQFF
TGTGCCAGCAGCCAAGATATTGGTTCAGACAGGGAGCAGTTCTTC
>TRBJ2-3|NA|TRBV2|NA
CASSAHRWGTDTQYF
TGTGCCAGCAGTGCCCACCGTTGGGGCACAGATACGCAGTATTTT
>TRBJ2-1|NA|TRBV12-3/TRBV12-4|NA
CASKGGVYNEQFF
TGTGCCAGCAAGGGGGGAGTTTACAATGAGCAGTTCTTC
>TRBJ2-1|once|TRBV6-1|NA
CASSGISYNEQFF
TGTGCCAGCTCTGGAATATCCTACAATGAGCAGTTCTTC
>TRBJ2-3|few|TRBV7-2|NA
CASLRDPSTDTQYF
TGTGCCAGTCTCCGGGACCCAAGCACAGATACGCAGTATTTT
>TRBJ2-7|once|TRBV27|NA
CASSLGSGIGEQYF
TGTGCCAGCAGTTTGGGTTCAGGAATCGGAGAGCAGTACTTC
>TRBJ2-5|NA|TRBV7-2|TRBD1
CASSSNRDRGYQETQYF
TGTGCCAGCAGCTCCAACCGGGACAGGGGGTACCAAGAGACCCAGTACTTC
>TRBJ2-1|few|TRBV2|TRBD1
CASSNGQGPLQFF
TGTGCCAGCAGTAACGGACAGGGTCCCTTGCAGTTCTTC
>TRBJ1-2|NA|TRBV20-1|NA
CSARGPAGRDYGYTF
TGCAGTGCTAGAGGCCCGGCAGGGAGGGACTATGGCTACACCTTC
>TRBJ1-2|few|TRBV7-9|TRBD1
CASSFGGRTGNGYTF
TGTGCCAGCAGCTTCGGCGGGAGGACAGGGAATGGCTACACCTTC
>TRBJ1-6|once|TRBV15|TRBD1
CATSRGQDRVRSPLHF
TGTGCCACCAGCAGGGGTCAAGACAGGGTCCGCTCACCCCTCCACTTT